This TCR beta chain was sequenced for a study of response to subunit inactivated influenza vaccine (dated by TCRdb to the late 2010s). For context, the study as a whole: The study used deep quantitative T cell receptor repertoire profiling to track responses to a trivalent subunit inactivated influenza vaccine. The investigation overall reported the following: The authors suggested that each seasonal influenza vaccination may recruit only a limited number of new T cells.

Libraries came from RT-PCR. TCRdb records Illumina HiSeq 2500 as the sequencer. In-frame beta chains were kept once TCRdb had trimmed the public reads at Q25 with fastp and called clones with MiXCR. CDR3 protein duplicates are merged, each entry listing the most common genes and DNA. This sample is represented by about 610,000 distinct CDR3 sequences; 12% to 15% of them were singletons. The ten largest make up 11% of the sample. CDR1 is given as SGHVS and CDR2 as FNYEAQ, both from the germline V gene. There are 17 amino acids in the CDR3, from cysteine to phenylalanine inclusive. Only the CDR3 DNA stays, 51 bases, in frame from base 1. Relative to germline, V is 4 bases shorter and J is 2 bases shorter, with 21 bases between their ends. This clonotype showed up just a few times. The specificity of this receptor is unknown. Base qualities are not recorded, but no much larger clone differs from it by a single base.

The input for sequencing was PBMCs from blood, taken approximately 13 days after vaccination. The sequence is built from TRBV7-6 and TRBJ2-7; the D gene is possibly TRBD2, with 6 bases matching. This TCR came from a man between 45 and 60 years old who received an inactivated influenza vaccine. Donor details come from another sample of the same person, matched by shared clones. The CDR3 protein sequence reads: CASSSTILGTLAYEQYF. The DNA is TGTGCCAGCAGCTCAACTATCTTGGGGACTTTAGCCTACGAGCAGTACTTC.